This T cell receptor (beta chain) was found in a study of blood T cell repertoires in COVID-19. As for the study in general: The United States, Italy and Spain supplied acute and convalescent COVID-19 samples.

This clone was seen ten or more times. Trimming pared 3 bases from V and 3 bases from J, leaving 15 bases between. Germline-derived CDR1 and CDR2 are LNHDA and SQIVND (reference sequence). This CDR3 has 15 amino acids. Original processing methods: By means of reference gene primer amplification, nucleated cell counts were estimated. The assay was immunoSEQ multiplex PCR, and TCRdb's table has in-frame clones only and misses some. V, J and clone size are taken as reported in that table, and D and trimming were inferred from the DNA itself. This sample has 90,000 to 150,000 clones, with 79% found just once.

The rearrangement links TRBV19 to TRBJ2-7, with D perhaps matching TRBD1 (6 bases). Sequenced: peripheral blood. The sequence came from a woman aged 80 or over with acute or convalescent COVID-19. CDR3 loop: CASSIGTGIHYEQYF. Here the CDR3 DNA reads TGTGCCAGTAGTATCGGAACAGGGATCCACTACGAGCAGTACTTC.